This T cell receptor (beta chain) was captured by sequencing in a study of OX40 agonist ivuxolimab in advanced cancers. The CDR3 spans 13 residues. The V end lost 5 bases, the J end lost 4 bases, and 10 bases lay between the germline ends. Germline V CDR1 and CDR2: MNHNS, SASEGT. Only in-frame clones appear in the TCRdb table, and some are missing; sequencing was by immunoSEQ multiplex PCR. The profile covers some 80,000 clones, with roughly 92% appearing a single time and under 0.7% taken by the ten largest. V is TRBV6-1 and J is TRBJ2-3, with D possibly matching TRBD2 (6 bases). The sample here was CD4+ or CD8+ T cells sorted from blood, taken in a trial of the OX40 agonist ivuxolimab. This sequence originates from an adult with an advanced solid tumor such as melanoma, head and neck, liver or kidney cancer. The CDR3 region has the DNA TGTGCCAGCAGTTCCGGACTACCAGATACGCAGTATTTT. Its protein is CASSSGLPDTQYF.